This is a list of T cell receptor beta chains from one sample in a study of blood T cells in healthy people across ages. TCRdb ran MiXCR on the 5' RACE reads and lists one entry per CDR3 protein. The repertoire holds a few hundred thousand distinct CDR3 sequences, with about 26% as singletons. Material: blood. The source is a woman in her seventies in good health. The CDR3 runs from the conserved cysteine through the conserved F or W. A D gene is named only where the DNA matches it firmly. Size is omitted from some rows. Given values are once, few, many or a class for expanded clones.

TRBJ1-1 | few | TRBV7-3 | - | TGTGCCAGCAGTTCAAGCCCAGGGCAGACTGAAGCTTTCTTT | CASSSSPGQTEAFF
TRBJ2-7 | - | TRBV12-3/TRBV12-4 | - | TGTGCCAGCAGTTTCGGATACGGGCAGTACTTC | CASSFGYGQYF
TRBJ1-1 | few | TRBV30 | - | TGTGCCTGGAGGGACAAGGGTTCTGGGAACACTGAAGCTTTCTTT | CAWRDKGSGNTEAFF
TRBJ2-4 | - | TRBV5-1 | - | TGCGCCAGCAGCTTTTCAGGCGACGGGAAGATGGGAAACATTCAGTACTTC | CASSFSGDGKMGNIQYF
TRBJ2-1 | few | TRBV7-2 | TRBD2 | TGTGCCAGCAGAAGCGGGGGGTCCTCCCGGTCTGAGCAGTTCTTC | CASRSGGSSRSEQFF
TRBJ1-3 | few | TRBV20-1 | - | TGCAGTGCTAGGAACAGGGTATCGACTCTAGGAAACACCATATATTTT | CSARNRVSTLGNTIYF
TRBJ2-5 | few | TRBV7-2 | - | TGTGCCAGCAGCTCTCCATCAACCGGGGGAGAGACCCAGTACTTC | CASSSPSTGGETQYF
TRBJ1-5 | few | TRBV7-2 | - | TGTGCCAGCAGCTTAGGACAAATTTATCAGCCCCAGCATTTT | CASSLGQIYQPQHF
TRBJ2-1 | few | TRBV3-1 | TRBD2 | TGTGCCAGCAGCCAAGGGGTCGCGGGGGGAGGTTATGAGCAGTTCTTC | CASSQGVAGGGYEQFF
TRBJ1-5 | - | TRBV24-1 | - | TGTGCCACCAGCAGGGGTAATCAGCCCCAGCATTTT | CATSRGNQPQHF
TRBJ2-7 | few | TRBV6-2/TRBV6-3 | TRBD2 | TGTGCCAGCACCCTTAGCGGGGGAGTCGACGAGCAGTACTTC | CASTLSGGVDEQYF
TRBJ2-7 | - | TRBV2 | - | TGTGCCAGCATCATCCCTGGGGCCCTAGTACTCTACGAGCAGTACTTC | CASIIPGALVLYEQYF
TRBJ1-1 | few | TRBV5-1 | TRBD1 | TGCGCCAGCAGCTCGGGACAGCCCCGTGAAATTGGTTTCTTT | CASSSGQPREIGFF
TRBJ2-1 | - | TRBV20-1 | TRBD2 | TGCAGTGCTAGGGTCGAGCGGGGGGGATACGATTACAATGAGCAGTTCTTC | CSARVERGGYDYNEQFF
TRBJ2-4 | - | TRBV6-6 | - | TGTGCCTCCCGGGCACAGGGAAACATTCAGTACTTC | CASRAQGNIQYF
TRBJ1-4 | - | TRBV4-3 | - | TGCGCCAGCGGCCAAGGAACAGGCTTGGGAAAACTGTTTTTT | CASGQGTGLGKLFF
TRBJ2-4 | few | TRBV20-1 | - | TGCAGTGCTAAGGGACAGGCGGGGGACATTCAGTACTTC | CSAKGQAGDIQYF
TRBJ2-5 | - | TRBV5-1 | TRBD1 | TGCGCCAGCAGCTTAAATGGACAGGGTAAAGAGACCCAGTACTTC | CASSLNGQGKETQYF
TRBJ1-3 | few | TRBV15 | - | TGTGCCACCAGCAGAGTACGGGATTTCTCTAAGGCTGGAAACACCATATATTTT | CATSRVRDFSKAGNTIYF
TRBJ2-1 | - | TRBV28 | TRBD1 | TGTGCCAGCAGTCACGGGACCCTAAGGGGGCGGCAGTTCTTC | CASSHGTLRGRQFF
TRBJ2-1 | - | TRBV4-1 | TRBD2 | TGCGCCAGCAGCCAAGAAATAGGACTAGTGAACGAGCAGTTCTTC | CASSQEIGLVNEQFF
TRBJ1-5 | - | TRBV11-2 | - | TGTGCCAGCAGCATATGGACTGGTAGGCCCCAGCATTTT | CASSIWTGRPQHF
TRBJ1-6 | few | TRBV7-2 | - | TGTGCCAGCAGCTTTAGGCAGCTATCACCCCTCCACTTT | CASSFRQLSPLHF
TRBJ1-1 | - | TRBV20-1 | - | TGCAGTGCTACCGGAGGACAATTATACACTGAAGCTTTCTTT | CSATGGQLYTEAFF
TRBJ2-5 | few | TRBV9 | TRBD1 | TGTGCCAGCAGCAACTTCCCGGGACAGGGAGAAGAGACCCAGTACTTC | CASSNFPGQGEETQYF
TRBJ2-5 | - | TRBV25-1 | - | TGTGCCAGCAGTGAAATGGTCCTACAAGAGACCCAGTACTTC | CASSEMVLQETQYF
TRBJ1-6 | - | TRBV15 | TRBD1 | TGTGCCACCAGCAGGGTTAGGACAGGAAATTCACCCCTCCACTTT | CATSRVRTGNSPLHF
TRBJ1-2 | many | TRBV5-1 | - | TGCGCCAGCAGCTTGGATCAGGGCGGCTACACCTTC | CASSLDQGGYTF
TRBJ1-5 | few | TRBV7-2 | - | TGTGCCAGCAGCTTAGGAGCTAGGGGTAGCAATCAGCCCCAGCATTTT | CASSLGARGSNQPQHF
TRBJ1-5 | - | TRBV24-1 | - | TGTGCCACCAGTGACCACAGGGACGAGCAGCCCCAGCATTTT | CATSDHRDEQPQHF
TRBJ1-5 | - | TRBV12-3/TRBV12-4 | - | TGTGCCAGCAGTTTTGGCGGGGGGCACAATCAGCCCCAGCATTTT | CASSFGGGHNQPQHF
TRBJ1-5 | - | TRBV29-1 | - | TGCAGCGTTGGACAGAGGAATCAGCCCCAGCATTTT | CSVGQRNQPQHF
TRBJ2-7 | once | TRBV15 | - | TGTGCCACCAGCAAGCTTGGCACAGGGATCTCAACCTACGAGCAGTACTTC | CATSKLGTGISTYEQYF
TRBJ2-5 | - | TRBV2 | - | TGTGCCAGCAGTGAAGCGCTTCGTCGAGGAGAGACCCAGTACTTC | CASSEALRRGETQYF
TRBJ2-5 | few | TRBV20-1 | TRBD2 | TGCAGTGCTAGTAGGCCAGCGGGGGAGCAAGAGACCCAGTACTTC | CSASRPAGEQETQYF
TRBJ2-3 | many | TRBV7-6 | TRBD1 | TGTGCCAGCAGCCGGGGACAGGGGGTTACAGATACGCAGTATTTT | CASSRGQGVTDTQYF
TRBJ2-6 | - | TRBV29-1 | - | TGCAGCGTTGTAGGGGAAGCTGGGGCCAACGTCCTGACTTTC | CSVVGEAGANVLTF
TRBJ2-5 | - | TRBV10-3 | TRBD2 | TGTGCCATCAGTTCTAGCGGGGGGGACCAAGAGACCCAGTACTTC | CAISSSGGDQETQYF
TRBJ2-7 | many | TRBV15 | TRBD2 | TGTGCCACCAGCAGAGAGGGGGGGATACCCATGCGTGTGCAGTACTTC | CATSREGGIPMRVQYF
TRBJ2-7 | - | TRBV7-2 | - | TGTGCCAGCAGCTTGCAGGGTGATAGCGCATACGAGCAGTACTTC | CASSLQGDSAYEQYF
TRBJ1-2 | few | TRBV19 | - | TGTGCCAGTAGTTGGACATCGGATGGCTACACCTTC | CASSWTSDGYTF
TRBJ2-5 | few | TRBV29-1 | - | TGCAGCGTTTTTAGTCTTGGGCAAGAGACCCAGTACTTC | CSVFSLGQETQYF
TRBJ2-5 | few | TRBV24-1 | - | TGTGCCACCAGTGATTTTCAGGGGTACGAGACCCAGTACTTC | CATSDFQGYETQYF
TRBJ1-6 | - | TRBV12-3/TRBV12-4 | - | TGTGCCAGCAGTCGAGACATTGCACCCCTCCACTTT | CASSRDIAPLHF
TRBJ2-1 | - | TRBV29-1 | - | TGCAGCGTTGAGCTAGCGCGAGGCCACTCCTACAATGGGCAGTTCTTC | CSVELARGHSYNGQFF
TRBJ1-2 | few | TRBV2 | - | TGTGCCAGCAGGGGACAACTAGCTAACTATGGCTACACCTTC | CASRGQLANYGYTF
TRBJ1-1 | once | TRBV4-3 | - | TGCGCCAGCAGCCAAGATAGGCAGGGGAACACTGAAGCTTTCTTT | CASSQDRQGNTEAFF
TRBJ2-4 | few | TRBV20-1 | TRBD2 | TGCAGTGCGGCTAGCGGGGGAGCCAAAAACATTCAGTACTTC | CSAASGGAKNIQYF
TRBJ2-5 | few | TRBV20-1 | - | TGCAGTGCTAGAACCTCCCTTTCGGGGCGAAAGACCCAGTACTTC | CSARTSLSGRKTQYF
TRBJ2-2 | - | TRBV4-3 | - | TGCGCCAGCAGCCAATCGGGGGTTCTAGGGGGTATTCGAGGGGAGCTGTTTTTT | CASSQSGVLGGIRGELFF
TRBJ2-2 | - | TRBV14 | - | TGTGCCAGCAGCCAAGATTATGGCTTGTCCGGGGAGCTGTTTTTT | CASSQDYGLSGELFF
TRBJ2-3 | - | TRBV20-1 | TRBD2 | TGCAGTGCTAGAGTCACTAGCGGGCAGGCGGATACGCAGTATTTT | CSARVTSGQADTQYF
TRBJ1-2 | - | TRBV20-1 | - | TGCAGTGCTAGAGATCTGCGAGTCGGTTATGGCTACACCTTC | CSARDLRVGYGYTF
TRBJ2-5 | few | TRBV7-2 | - | TGTGCCAGCAGCTTACTCCCGGACGGTGAGCAGTACTTC | CASSLLPDGEQYF
TRBJ2-3 | - | TRBV5-5 | - | TGTGCCAGCAGCTCGGCGTCTAGCACAGATACGCAGTATTTT | CASSSASSTDTQYF
TRBJ2-1 | - | TRBV10-3 | - | TGTGCCAGCAGTGAGTATGGGCGGATTTCCTACAATGAGCAGTTCTTC | CASSEYGRISYNEQFF